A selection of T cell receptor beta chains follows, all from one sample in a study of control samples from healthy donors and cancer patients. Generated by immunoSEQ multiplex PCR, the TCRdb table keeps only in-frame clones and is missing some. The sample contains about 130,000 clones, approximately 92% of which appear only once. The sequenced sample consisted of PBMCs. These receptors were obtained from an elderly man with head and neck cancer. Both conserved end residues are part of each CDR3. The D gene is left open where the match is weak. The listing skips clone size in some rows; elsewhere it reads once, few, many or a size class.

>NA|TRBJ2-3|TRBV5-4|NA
CASSLGARPSTDTQYF
TGTGCCAGCAGCTTAGGGGCCAGGCCTAGCACAGATACGCAGTATTTT
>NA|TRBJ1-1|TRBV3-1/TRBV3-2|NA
CASRGHQPNTEAFF
TGTGCCAGCAGGGGGCATCAACCGAACACTGAAGCTTTCTTT
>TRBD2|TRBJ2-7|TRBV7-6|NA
CASSPPGGGGVDEQYF
TGTGCCAGCAGCCCCCCGGGGGGTGGCGGGGTGGACGAGCAGTACTTC
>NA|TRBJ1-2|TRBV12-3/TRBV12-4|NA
CASTPQGDTGYTF
TGTGCCAGCACCCCGCAAGGGGATACGGGCTACACCTTC
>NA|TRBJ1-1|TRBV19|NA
CASTKGRQVNTEAFF
TGTGCCAGTACCAAGGGGAGACAGGTTAACACTGAAGCTTTCTTT
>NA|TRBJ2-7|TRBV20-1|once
CSASPDLEQYF
TGCAGTGCTAGCCCGGACCTGGAGCAGTACTTC
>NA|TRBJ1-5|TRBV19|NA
CASSIEGEGNRINQPQHF
TGTGCCAGTAGTATAGAAGGGGAAGGAAATAGGATCAATCAGCCCCAGCATTTT
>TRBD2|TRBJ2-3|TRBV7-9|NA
CASSTRLAGGTQYF
TGTGCCAGCAGCACCCGACTAGCGGGGGGGACGCAGTATTTT
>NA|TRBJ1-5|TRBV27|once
CAPGGAPKINQPQHF
TGTGCCCCCGGGGGGGCCCCCAAAATCAATCAGCCCCAGCATTTT
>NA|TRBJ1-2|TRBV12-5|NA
CASAKSANYGYTF
TGTGCTAGTGCCAAGTCAGCTAACTATGGCTACACCTTC
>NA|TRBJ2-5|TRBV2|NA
CASSPSLGGSETQYF
TGTGCCAGCAGTCCCTCCCTGGGGGGAAGTGAGACCCAGTACTTC
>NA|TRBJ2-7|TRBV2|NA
CASSRGILSYEQYF
TGTGCCAGCAGTCGGGGGATTTTGTCCTACGAGCAGTACTTC
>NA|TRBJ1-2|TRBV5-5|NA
CASSLDPFYGYTF
TGTGCCAGCAGCTTGGACCCGTTCTATGGCTACACCTTC
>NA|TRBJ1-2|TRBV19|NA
CASSGGYYGYTF
TGTGCCAGTAGTGGAGGGTACTATGGCTACACCTTC
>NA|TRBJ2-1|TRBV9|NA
CASSVEAWTDSYNEQFF
TGTGCCAGCAGCGTAGAGGCCTGGACCGACTCCTACAATGAGCAGTTCTTC
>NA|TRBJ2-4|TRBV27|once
CASSFMGYGAKNIQYF
TGTGCCAGCAGTTTCATGGGGTATGGAGCCAAAAACATTCAGTACTTC
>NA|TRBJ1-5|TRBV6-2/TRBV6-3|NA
CASSYGGRHQPQHF
TGTGCCAGCAGTTACGGAGGCAGGCATCAGCCCCAGCATTTT
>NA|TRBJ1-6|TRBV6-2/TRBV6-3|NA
CASSYSSRSPLHF
TGTGCCAGCAGTTACTCCAGCCGGTCACCCCTCCACTTT
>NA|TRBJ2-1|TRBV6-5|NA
CASSSVFSSYNEQFF
TGTGCCAGCAGTTCTGTCTTTAGCTCCTACAATGAGCAGTTCTTC
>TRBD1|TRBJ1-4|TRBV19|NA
CASSRQGPAATNEKLFF
TGTGCCAGTAGTAGACAGGGACCGGCTGCAACTAATGAAAAACTGTTTTTT
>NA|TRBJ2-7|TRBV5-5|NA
CASSRGTDLSYEQYF
TGTGCCAGCAGCCGCGGAACTGATCTGTCCTACGAGCAGTACTTC
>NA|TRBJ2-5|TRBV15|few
CATSRGGDEETQYF
TGTGCCACCAGCAGAGGTGGGGACGAAGAGACCCAGTACTTC
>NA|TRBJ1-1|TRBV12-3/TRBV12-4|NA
CASSLQQGGAFF
TGTGCCAGCAGCCTACAACAGGGAGGAGCTTTCTTT
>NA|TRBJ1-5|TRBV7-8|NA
CASSLGQRNQPQHF
TGTGCCAGCAGCTTAGGGCAGCGCAATCAGCCCCAGCATTTT
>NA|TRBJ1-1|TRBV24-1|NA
CATHPPRGANTEAFF
TGTGCCACCCATCCGCCCCGGGGGGCAAACACTGAAGCTTTCTTT
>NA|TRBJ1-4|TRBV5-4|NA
CASSSMGPVGEKLFF
TGTGCCAGCAGCTCGATGGGACCTGTGGGTGAAAAACTGTTTTTT
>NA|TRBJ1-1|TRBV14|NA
CASSQRRGGTEAFF
TGTGCCAGCAGCCAAAGAAGGGGTGGGACTGAAGCTTTCTTT
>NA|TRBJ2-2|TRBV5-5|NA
CASSLSVGVAGELFF
TGTGCCAGCAGCTTGTCCGTAGGGGTAGCCGGGGAGCTGTTTTTT
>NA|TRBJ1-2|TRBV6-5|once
CASSYGQGGNYGYTF
TGTGCCAGCAGTTATGGTCAAGGGGGGAACTATGGCTACACCTTC
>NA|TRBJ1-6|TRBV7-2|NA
CASSPRDPNSPLHF
TGTGCCAGCAGCCCCCGGGACCCGAATTCACCCCTCCACTTT
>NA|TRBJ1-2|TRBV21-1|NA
CASSKWETRNYGYTF
TGTGCCAGCAGCAAATGGGAGACACGAAACTATGGCTACACCTTC
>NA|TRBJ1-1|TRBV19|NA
CASSIAGTIGTEAFF
TGTGCCAGTAGTATAGCCGGGACTATCGGTACTGAAGCTTTCTTT
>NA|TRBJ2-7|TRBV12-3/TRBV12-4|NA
CASSLVTAYEQYF
TGTGCCAGCAGTTTAGTGACAGCCTACGAGCAGTACTTC